The 20 T cell receptor beta chains in this list originate from one sample, sequenced in a study of T cells after posttransplantation cyclophosphamide. Sequencing used immunoSEQ multiplex PCR; TCRdb keeps in-frame clones, though not all of them. Found here are 44,000 or so clones, no singletons; the ten largest cover 2% to 2.5%. Source material: PBMCs. Source of these receptors: a man aged 35-49 years in good health, CMV-negative, and a related stem cell transplant donor.

This clone was recorded many times. The chain carries TRBV27 and TRBJ2-1; D might be TRBD2 (5 bases). Trimming took 4 bases from V and 8 from J, leaving 15 bases between them. The CDR3 extends over 14 amino acids. Germline V lookup: CDR1 MNHEY, CDR2 SMNVEV (reference sequence). The CDR3 bases are TGTGCCAGCAGTTCTCCCCTTTTGGGAGATGAGCAGTTCTTC. Residues: CASSSPLLGDEQFF.

This clone has a count of ten or more. The chain has TRBV7-2 and TRBJ1-2; 9 positions match TRBD1. This CDR3 spans 15 amino acids. V was clipped by 1 base and J by 3 bases; unmatched bases: 3. The germline V gene has CDR1 SGHTA and CDR2 FQGNSA. The DNA for the CDR3 is TGTGCCAGCAGCTTAGGGGGACAGGGAGACTATGGCTACACCTTC. Protein: CASSLGGQGDYGYTF.

Many counts were recorded for this clone. This chain joins TRBV11-3 and TRBJ2-2; the match to TRBD2 covers 7 bases. Germline loops: CDR1 SGHNT, CDR2 YENEEA. The V gene end was trimmed by 2 bases and the J gene end by 1 base; junction bases not matched to a gene: 4. This CDR3 spans 16 amino acids. CDR3 sequence reads: CASSLLPSGNTGELFF. The CDR3 DNA reads as TGTGCCAGCAGCTTACTTCCTAGCGGGAACACCGGGGAGCTGTTTTTT.

This clone showed up many times. This chain connects TRBV5-4 to TRBJ2-3, with 7 nucleotides matching TRBD2. The CDR3 has 15 residues. In germline, CDR1 is SGHNT, CDR2 YYREEE (reference sequence). V lost 6 bases and J lost 0; bases outside the gene matches: 7. The CDR3 bases are TGTGCCAGCATCCTCAGCGGGGCCAGCACAGATACGCAGTATTTT. Translated, it gives CASILSGASTDTQYF.

This clone was observed at least ten times. The chain links TRBV10-2 to TRBJ1-1; D is uncertain. Trimming took off 5 bases at V and 1 base at J, with 32 bases between the two ends. The CDR3 is 21 residues long. The germline gives CDR1 WSHSY, CDR2 SAAADI. The DNA of the CDR3 is TGCGCCAGCAGTCATAATAACTACTTAATTGGCGTAGCGACCACGAACACTGAAGCTTTCTTT. Translation gives CASSHNNYLIGVATTNTEAFF.

This clone was counted many times. The chain uses TRBV30 and TRBJ2-6; 9 positions agree with TRBD1. V dropped 4 bases and J dropped 3; count of bases not matched to a gene: 7. Germline-derived CDR1 and CDR2 are GTSNPN and SVGIG (reference sequence). This CDR3 spans 16 amino acids. CDR3 loop: CAWIHRGPSGANVLTF. DNA for the CDR3: TGTGCCTGGATCCACAGGGGGCCCAGTGGGGCCAACGTCCTGACTTTC.

This clone was found many times. V is TRBV28 and J is TRBJ1-1; TRBD1 is a possible D gene (6 bases). The V gene lost 2 bases and the J gene lost 4 bases, with 17 bases spanning the gap. The CDR3 covers 16 residues. Germline V gene sequence: CDR1 MDHEN, CDR2 SYDVKM. The DNA for the CDR3 is TGTGCCAGCAGTTTACGGAGCGGCAGGGGTTCCACTGAAGCTTTCTTT. This codes for CASSLRSGRGSTEAFF. Filled out from reference TRBV28 and TRBJ1-1, the complete variable domain reads DVKVTQSSRYLVKRTGEKVFLECVQDMDHENMFWYRQDPGLGLRLIYFSYDVKMKEKGDIPEGYSVSREKKERFSLILESASTNQTSMYLCASSLRSGRGSTEAFFGQGTRLTVV.

There are many counts of this clone. The rearrangement links TRBV5-6 to TRBJ2-3, with 12 nucleotides matching TRBD2. The V segment lost 5 bases and the J segment 1 base; nucleotides outside the gene matches: 5. The CDR3 consists of 16 residues. Looked up from germline, CDR1 is SGHDT and CDR2 is YYEEEE. The CDR3 loop is CASSLRLAGGTDTQYF. The CDR3 DNA is TGTGCCAGCAGTTTGAGACTAGCGGGAGGCACAGATACGCAGTATTTT.

This clone showed up many times. The V gene is TRBV5-1, the J gene TRBJ2-1, with 9 bases matching TRBD2. Germline V lookup: CDR1 SGHRS, CDR2 YFSETQ. The CDR3 extends over 19 amino acids. Trimming cost V 1 base and J 0 bases; bases outside gene matches: 11. CDR3: CASSLIVLAGPSSYNEQFF. In nucleotides, the CDR3 is TGCGCCAGCAGCTTGATTGTTCTAGCGGGACCGAGCTCCTACAATGAGCAGTTCTTC.

This clone was counted ten times or more. The chain has TRBV5-1 and TRBJ2-2; a possible D gene is TRBD2 (6 bases). The CDR3 sequence is 16 residues long. Trimming pared 4 bases from V and 0 bases from J, leaving 13 bases between. CDR1 SGHRS and CDR2 YFSETQ come from the germline V gene. The CDR3 nucleotides read TGCGCCAGCAGCCTCGAGGCGGGACCGAACACCGGGGAGCTGTTTTTT. Amino acids: CASSLEAGPNTGELFF.

The table lists this clone with many counts. This chain joins TRBV6-6 and TRBJ2-1; 7 bases are shared with TRBD2. From germline, CDR1 is MNHNY and CDR2 SVGAGI (reference sequence). This CDR3 spans 15 amino acids. Losses at the gene ends were 7 bases for V and 5 bases for J; bases not matched to a gene: 11. The CDR3: CASTSSGLPDNEQFF. CDR3 sequence (DNA): TGTGCCAGCACGAGTAGCGGGCTCCCGGACAATGAGCAGTTCTTC.

This clone was seen ten or more times. The CDR3 is CASSFSGSGTQYF. For the CDR3, the DNA is TGTGCCAGCAGTTTTAGCGGGAGTGGTACGCAGTATTTT. The rearrangement links TRBV27 to TRBJ2-3, with 9 bases aligning to TRBD2. The CDR3 has 13 amino acids. V lost 3 bases and J lost 8; bases outside the gene matches: 3. Germline V gene sequence: CDR1 MNHEY, CDR2 SMNVEV (reference sequence).

Ten or more counts support this clone. The rearrangement joins TRBV28 to TRBJ2-1; TRBD1 aligns across 12 bases. J was trimmed by 4 bases and V by 5 bases; bases with no gene match: 15. This CDR3 region has 19 residues. The germline V gene has CDR1 MDHEN and CDR2 SYDVKM. DNA of the CDR3: TGTGCCAGCAGTACCGGGACAGGGGGCTCTGGCGGAGGTTACAATGAGCAGTTCTTC. Protein sequence: CASSTGTGGSGGGYNEQFF.

This clone was seen many times. CDR3 DNA: TGTGCCTCTACGGCAGGGGAGTACGAGCAGTACTTC. Its protein is CASTAGEYEQYF. The chain carries TRBV7-2 and TRBJ2-7; D is perhaps TRBD1 (6 bases). V dropped 11 bases and J dropped 4 bases, with 15 bases sitting between them. CDR1 SGHTA and CDR2 FQGNSA come from the germline V gene. There are 12 residues in the CDR3.

This clone was detected many times. The V gene is TRBV30, the J gene TRBJ2-5, with 13 nucleotides matching TRBD2. This CDR3 has 14 amino acids. V shed 2 bases, J shed 5 bases, and the junction held 2 bases outside the gene matches. Germline V gives CDR1 GTSNPN, CDR2 SVGIG (reference sequence). CDR3 in DNA: TGTGCCTGGAGTTCGACTAGCGGGAGGGAGACCCAGTACTTC. Its protein product is CAWSSTSGRETQYF.

This clone occurred many times. J is TRBJ2-5 and V is TRBV11-2; tentative D call: TRBD1 (7 bases). The CDR3 loop spans 15 amino acids. Trimming pared 7 bases from V and 4 bases from J, leaving 19 bases between. Germline V gives CDR1 SGHAT, CDR2 FQNNGV. This CDR3 reads CASTTAYQGGETQYF. In DNA form, the CDR3 reads TGTGCCAGCACGACGGCCTATCAGGGGGGAGAGACCCAGTACTTC.

This clone was recorded many times. The J gene is TRBJ2-3, the V gene TRBV6-4; unclear D gene. Deletions cut 3 bases from V and 2 bases from J, with 12 bases between. CDR1 is MRHNA and CDR2 is SNTAGT in the germline V gene. The CDR3 is made up of 15 amino acids. The CDR3 here is CASSDGQPFTDTQYF. The CDR3 coding sequence is TGTGCCAGCAGTGATGGGCAGCCCTTCACAGATACGCAGTATTTT.

This clone came up many times. The V and J genes are TRBV5-1 and TRBJ1-1, with D unresolved. This CDR3 comprises 13 residues. Germline CDR1 SGHRS, CDR2 YFSETQ. V lost 4 bases to trimming and J lost 4 bases, with 11 bases between them. The CDR3 loop is CASSVTMSTEAFF. In DNA form, the CDR3 reads TGCGCCAGCAGCGTCACCATGAGCACTGAAGCTTTCTTT.

The chain is built from TRBV6-6 and TRBJ1-1; no clear D gene. The CDR3 length is 13 residues. Germline lookup yields CDR1 MNHNY and CDR2 SVGAGI (reference sequence). The V gene lost 5 bases and the J gene lost 1 base, with 8 bases spanning the gap. The CDR3 protein is CASSQNTNTEAFF. CDR3 DNA: TGTGCCAGCAGTCAAAACACGAACACTGAAGCTTTCTTT.

This clone came up many times. The chain links TRBV14 to TRBJ2-1; 10 positions agree with TRBD2. CDR3 size: 14 residues. V shed 2 bases and J 9 bases; nucleotides not matched to a gene: 4. Germline values: CDR1 SGHDN, CDR2 FVKESK. The CDR3 sequence is CASSQLAGVSEQFF. Here the CDR3 DNA reads TGTGCCAGCAGCCAACTAGCGGGAGTAAGTGAGCAGTTCTTC.